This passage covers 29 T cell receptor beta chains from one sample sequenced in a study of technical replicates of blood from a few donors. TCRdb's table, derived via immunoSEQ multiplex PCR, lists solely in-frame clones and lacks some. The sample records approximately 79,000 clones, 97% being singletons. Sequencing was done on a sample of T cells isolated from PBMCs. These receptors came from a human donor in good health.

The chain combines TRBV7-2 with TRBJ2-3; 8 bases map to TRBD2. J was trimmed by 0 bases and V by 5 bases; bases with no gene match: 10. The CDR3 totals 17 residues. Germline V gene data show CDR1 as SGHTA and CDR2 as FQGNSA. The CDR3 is CASSIVAGWGSTDTQYF. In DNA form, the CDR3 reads TGTGCCAGCAGCATAGTAGCGGGATGGGGTAGCACAGATACGCAGTATTTT.

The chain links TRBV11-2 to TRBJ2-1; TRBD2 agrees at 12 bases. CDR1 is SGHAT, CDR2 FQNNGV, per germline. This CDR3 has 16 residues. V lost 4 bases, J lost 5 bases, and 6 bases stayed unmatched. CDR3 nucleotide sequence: TGTGCCAGCAGCTCGACTAGCGGGAGTTTGGACAATGAGCAGTTCTTC. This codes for CASSSTSGSLDNEQFF.

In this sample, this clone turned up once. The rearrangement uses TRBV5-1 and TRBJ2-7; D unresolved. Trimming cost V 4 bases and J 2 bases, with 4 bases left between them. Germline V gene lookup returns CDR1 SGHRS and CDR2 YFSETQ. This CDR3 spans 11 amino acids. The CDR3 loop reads CASSDTYEQYF. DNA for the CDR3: TGCGCCAGCAGCGACACCTACGAGCAGTACTTC.

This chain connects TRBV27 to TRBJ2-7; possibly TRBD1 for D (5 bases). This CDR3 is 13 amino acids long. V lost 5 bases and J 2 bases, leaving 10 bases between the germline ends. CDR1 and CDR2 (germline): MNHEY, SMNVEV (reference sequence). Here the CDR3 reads CASSRQRTYEQYF. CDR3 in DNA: TGTGCCAGCAGTCGACAGAGGACCTACGAGCAGTACTTC.

CDR3 nucleotide sequence: TGTGCCAGCAGCCACCGGGACAGGGCCTCAGAGATGAACACTGAAGCTTTCTTT. Protein: CASSHRDRASEMNTEAFF. The gene calls are TRBV27 and TRBJ1-1; TRBD1 aligns across 9 bases. Germline CDR1 MNHEY, CDR2 SMNVEV (reference sequence). With V trimmed by 6 bases and J by 0 bases, 14 bases remained unmatched. The CDR3 totals 18 residues.

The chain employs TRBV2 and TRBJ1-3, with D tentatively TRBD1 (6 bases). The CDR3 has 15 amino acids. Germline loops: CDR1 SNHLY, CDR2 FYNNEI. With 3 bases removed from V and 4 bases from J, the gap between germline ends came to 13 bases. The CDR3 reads CASSDSGGNGNTIYF. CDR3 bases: TGTGCCAGCAGTGATTCTGGGGGCAACGGAAACACCATATATTTT.

CDR3 region: CASSTELLNTEAFF. As DNA, the CDR3 is TGTGCCAGTAGTACGGAGCTTCTGAACACTGAAGCTTTCTTT. This chain joins TRBV19 and TRBJ1-1; D ambiguous. Trimming took 4 bases from V and 0 from J, leaving 9 bases between them. The germline V gene has CDR1 LNHDA and CDR2 SQIVND (reference sequence). This CDR3 is 14 amino acids long.

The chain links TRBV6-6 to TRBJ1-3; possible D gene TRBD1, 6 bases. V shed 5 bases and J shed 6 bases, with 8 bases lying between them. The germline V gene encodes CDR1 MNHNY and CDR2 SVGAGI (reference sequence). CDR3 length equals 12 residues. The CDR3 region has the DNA TGTGCCAGCAGTACAGGGCTAAACACCATATATTTT. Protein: CASSTGLNTIYF.

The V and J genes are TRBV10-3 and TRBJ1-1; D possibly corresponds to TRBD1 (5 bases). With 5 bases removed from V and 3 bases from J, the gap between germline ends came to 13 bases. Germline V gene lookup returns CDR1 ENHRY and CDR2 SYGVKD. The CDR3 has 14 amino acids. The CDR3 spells CAISPGPGDTEAFF. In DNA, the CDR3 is TGTGCCATCAGTCCTGGGCCGGGGGACACTGAAGCTTTCTTT.

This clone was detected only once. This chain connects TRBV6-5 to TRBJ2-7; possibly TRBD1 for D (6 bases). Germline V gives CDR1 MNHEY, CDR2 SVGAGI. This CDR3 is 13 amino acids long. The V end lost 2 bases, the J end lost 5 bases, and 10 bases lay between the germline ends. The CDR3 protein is CASSYLQGNEQYF. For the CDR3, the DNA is TGTGCCAGCAGTTACCTCCAGGGGAACGAGCAGTACTTC.

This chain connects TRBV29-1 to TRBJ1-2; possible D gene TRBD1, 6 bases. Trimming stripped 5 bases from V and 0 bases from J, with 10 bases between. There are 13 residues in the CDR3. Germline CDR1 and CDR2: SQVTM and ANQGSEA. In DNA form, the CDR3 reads TGCAGCGTTAATGACAGGTCTAACTATGGCTACACCTTC. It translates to CSVNDRSNYGYTF.

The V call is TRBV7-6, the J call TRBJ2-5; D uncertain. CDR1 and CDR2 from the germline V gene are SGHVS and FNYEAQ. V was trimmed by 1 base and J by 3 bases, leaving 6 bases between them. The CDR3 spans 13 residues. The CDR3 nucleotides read TGTGCCAGCAGCTTAGATGGCAAAGAGACCCAGTACTTC. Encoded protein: CASSLDGKETQYF.

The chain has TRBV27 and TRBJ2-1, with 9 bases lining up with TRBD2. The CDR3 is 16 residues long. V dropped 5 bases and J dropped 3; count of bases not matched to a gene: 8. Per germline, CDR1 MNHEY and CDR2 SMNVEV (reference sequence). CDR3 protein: CASSAGSGGGYNEQFF. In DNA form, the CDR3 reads TGTGCCAGCAGTGCCGGTAGCGGGGGAGGCTACAATGAGCAGTTCTTC.

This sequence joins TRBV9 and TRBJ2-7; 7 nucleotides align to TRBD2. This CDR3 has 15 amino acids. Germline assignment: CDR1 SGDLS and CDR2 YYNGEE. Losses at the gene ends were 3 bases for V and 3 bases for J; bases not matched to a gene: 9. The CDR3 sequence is CASSDYSAGDYEQYF. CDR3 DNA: TGTGCCAGCAGCGATTACTCGGCGGGAGACTACGAGCAGTACTTC.

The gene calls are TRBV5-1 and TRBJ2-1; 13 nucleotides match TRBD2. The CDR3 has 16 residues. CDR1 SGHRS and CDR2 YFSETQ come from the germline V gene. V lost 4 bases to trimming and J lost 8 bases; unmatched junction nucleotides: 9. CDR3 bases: TGCGCCAGCAGCGGCGGACTAGCGGGAGCTATAGATGAGCAGTTCTTC. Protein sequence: CASSGGLAGAIDEQFF.

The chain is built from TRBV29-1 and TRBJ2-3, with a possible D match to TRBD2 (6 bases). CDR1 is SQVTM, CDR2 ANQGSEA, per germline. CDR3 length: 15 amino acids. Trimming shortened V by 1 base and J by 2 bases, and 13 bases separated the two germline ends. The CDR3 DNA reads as TGCAGCGTTGAAGTGGGGACTTCCTTCACAGATACGCAGTATTTT. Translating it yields CSVEVGTSFTDTQYF.

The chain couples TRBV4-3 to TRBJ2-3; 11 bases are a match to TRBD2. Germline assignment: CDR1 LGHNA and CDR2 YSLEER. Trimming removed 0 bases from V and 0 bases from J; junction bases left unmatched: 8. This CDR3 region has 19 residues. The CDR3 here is CASSQDRETSGTSTDTQYF. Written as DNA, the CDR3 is TGCGCCAGCAGCCAAGATAGGGAGACTAGCGGGACTAGCACAGATACGCAGTATTTT.

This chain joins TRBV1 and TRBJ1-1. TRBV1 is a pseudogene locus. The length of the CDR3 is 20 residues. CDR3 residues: CTSSQGVTPQAYSMNTEAFF. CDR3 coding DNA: TGCACCAGCAGCCAAGGCGTGACTCCTCAAGCCTACTCCATGAACACTGAAGCTTTCTTT.

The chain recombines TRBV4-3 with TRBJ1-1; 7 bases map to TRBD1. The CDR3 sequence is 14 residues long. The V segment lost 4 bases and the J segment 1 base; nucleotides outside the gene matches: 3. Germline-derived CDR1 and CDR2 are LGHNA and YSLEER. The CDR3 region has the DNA TGCGCCAGCAGCCGAGGGGACAGGAACACTGAAGCTTTCTTT. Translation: CASSRGDRNTEAFF.

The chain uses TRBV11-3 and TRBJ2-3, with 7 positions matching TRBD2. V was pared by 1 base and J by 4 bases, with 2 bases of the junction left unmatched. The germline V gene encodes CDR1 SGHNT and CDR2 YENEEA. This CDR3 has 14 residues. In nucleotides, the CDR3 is TGTGCCAGCAGCTTAGCTGCGGGAGCAGATACGCAGTATTTT. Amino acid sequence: CASSLAAGADTQYF. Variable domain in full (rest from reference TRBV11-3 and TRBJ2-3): EAGVVQSPRYKIIEKKQPVAFWCNPISGHNTLYWYLQNLGQGPELLIRYENEEAVDDSQLPKDRFSAERLKGVDSTLKIQPAELGDSAVYLCASSLAAGADTQYFGPGTRLTVL.

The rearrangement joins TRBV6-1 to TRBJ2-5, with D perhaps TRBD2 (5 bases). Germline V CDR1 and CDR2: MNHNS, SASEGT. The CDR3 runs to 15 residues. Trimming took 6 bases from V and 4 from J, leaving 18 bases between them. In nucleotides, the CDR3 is TGTGCCAGCAGGACGAGTCCGGGGAATTTAGAGACCCAGTACTTC. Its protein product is CASRTSPGNLETQYF.

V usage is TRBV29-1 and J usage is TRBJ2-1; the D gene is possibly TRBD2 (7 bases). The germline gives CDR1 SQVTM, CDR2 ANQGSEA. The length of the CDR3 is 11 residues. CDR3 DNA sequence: TGCACCACGGAAGGGAGGGGGGAGCAGTTCTTC. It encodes CTTEGRGEQFF.

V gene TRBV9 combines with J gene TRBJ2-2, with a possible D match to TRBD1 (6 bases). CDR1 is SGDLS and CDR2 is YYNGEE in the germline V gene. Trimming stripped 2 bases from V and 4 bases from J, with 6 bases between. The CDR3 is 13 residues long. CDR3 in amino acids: CASSVDSTGELFF. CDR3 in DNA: TGTGCCAGCAGCGTGGACAGCACCGGGGAGCTGTTTTTT.

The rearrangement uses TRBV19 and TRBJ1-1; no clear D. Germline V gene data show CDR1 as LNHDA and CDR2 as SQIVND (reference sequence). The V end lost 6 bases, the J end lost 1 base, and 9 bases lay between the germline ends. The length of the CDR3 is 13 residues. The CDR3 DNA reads TGTGCCAGTAGGCAACAGTCGAACACTGAAGCTTTCTTT. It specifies CASRQQSNTEAFF.

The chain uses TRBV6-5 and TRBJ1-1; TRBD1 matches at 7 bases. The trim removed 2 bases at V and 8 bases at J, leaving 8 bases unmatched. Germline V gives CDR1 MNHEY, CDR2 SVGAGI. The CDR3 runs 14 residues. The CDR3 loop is CASSYRVLDREAFF. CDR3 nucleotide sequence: TGTGCCAGCAGTTACCGTGTCCTGGACAGGGAAGCTTTCTTT.

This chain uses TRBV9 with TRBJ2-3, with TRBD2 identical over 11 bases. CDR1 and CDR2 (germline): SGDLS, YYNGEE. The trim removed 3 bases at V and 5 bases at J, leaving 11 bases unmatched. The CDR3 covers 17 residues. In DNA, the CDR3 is TGTGCCAGCAGCGCCACTAGCGGGAGAATAGGGAGAGATACGCAGTATTTT. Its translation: CASSATSGRIGRDTQYF. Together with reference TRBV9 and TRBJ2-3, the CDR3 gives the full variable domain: DSGVTQTPKHLITATGQRVTLRCSPRSGDLSVYWYQQSLDQGLQFLIQYYNGEERAKGNILERFSAQQFPDLHSELNLSSLELGDSALYFCASSATSGRIGRDTQYFGPGTRLTVL.

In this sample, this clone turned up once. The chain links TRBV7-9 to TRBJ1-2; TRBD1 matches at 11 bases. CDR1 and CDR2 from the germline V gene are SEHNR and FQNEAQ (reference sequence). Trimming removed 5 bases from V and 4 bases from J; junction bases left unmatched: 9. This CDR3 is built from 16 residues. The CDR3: CASSGPGQGVPYGYTF. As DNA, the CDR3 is TGTGCCAGCAGCGGACCGGGACAGGGGGTTCCCTATGGCTACACCTTC.

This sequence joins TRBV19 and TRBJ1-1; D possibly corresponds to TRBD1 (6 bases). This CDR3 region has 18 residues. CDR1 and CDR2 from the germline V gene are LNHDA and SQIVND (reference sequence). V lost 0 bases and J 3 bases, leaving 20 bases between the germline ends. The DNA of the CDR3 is TGTGCCAGTAGTATAGACCGCACCAAAAGGGGGTTGGACACTGAAGCTTTCTTT. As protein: CASSIDRTKRGLDTEAFF.

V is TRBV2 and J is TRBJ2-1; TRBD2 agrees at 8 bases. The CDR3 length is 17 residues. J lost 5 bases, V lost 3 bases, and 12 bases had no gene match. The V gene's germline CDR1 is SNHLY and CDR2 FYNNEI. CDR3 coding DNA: TGTGCCAGCAGTGATACGGGACTAGGCGGGAAAGACAATGAGCAGTTCTTC. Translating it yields CASSDTGLGGKDNEQFF. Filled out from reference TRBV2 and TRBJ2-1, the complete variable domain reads EPEVTQTPSHQVTQMGQEVILRCVPISNHLYFYWYRQILGQKVEFLVSFYNNEISEKSEIFDDQFSVERPDGSNFTLKIRSTKLEDSAMYFCASSDTGLGGKDNEQFFGPGTRLTVL.